The sequence of this T cell receptor (beta chain) was determined in a study of blood T cell repertoires in COVID-19. Some clones are missing from TCRdb's copy, which holds only in-frame ones; the method was immunoSEQ multiplex PCR. The sample carries some 340,000 clones, around 83% recorded once. With respect to this clone: Given a much more abundant clone one base away, this may be a read error.

The TCR sequence derives from a man aged 25 to 45 with active or convalescent COVID-19. The specimen was peripheral blood.

The CDR3 is CAWSVRGNTEAFF. CDR3 bases: TGTGCCTGGAGTGTAAGAGGGAACACTGAAGCTTTCTTT. The chain couples TRBV30 to TRBJ1-1, with D unresolved. CDR1 and CDR2 (germline): GTSNPN, SVGIG (reference sequence). CDR3 length: 13 residues. The ends were cut back, 0 bases at V and 1 base at J, with 6 bases in the middle.